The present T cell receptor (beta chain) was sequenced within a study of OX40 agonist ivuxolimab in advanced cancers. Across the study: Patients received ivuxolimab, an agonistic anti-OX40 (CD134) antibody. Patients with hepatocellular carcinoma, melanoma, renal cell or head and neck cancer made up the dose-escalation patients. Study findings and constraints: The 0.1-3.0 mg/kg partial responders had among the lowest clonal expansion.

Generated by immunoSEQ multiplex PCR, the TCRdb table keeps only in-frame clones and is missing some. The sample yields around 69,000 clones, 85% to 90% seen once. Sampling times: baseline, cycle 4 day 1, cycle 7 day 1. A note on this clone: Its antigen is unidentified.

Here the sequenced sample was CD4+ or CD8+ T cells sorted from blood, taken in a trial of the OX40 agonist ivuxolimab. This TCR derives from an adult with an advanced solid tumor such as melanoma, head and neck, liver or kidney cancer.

The CDR3, as DNA: TGTGCCAGCAGTTTTTATAAGGGACAGGGGAAGTCAGGCTACACCTTC. It is translated as CASSFYKGQGKSGYTF. The rearrangement links TRBV27 to TRBJ1-2, with 10 bases aligning to TRBD1. This CDR3 has 16 amino acids. The V and J ends lost 3 bases and 8 bases, in that order; junction bases with no gene match: 12. Germline V lookup: CDR1 MNHEY, CDR2 SMNVEV (reference sequence).